One sample yielded the 22 T cell receptor beta chains listed below, sequenced in a study of T cell responses to AZD1222 COVID-19 vaccine (dated by TCRdb to the early 2020s). Library generation was performed with the immunoSEQ multiplex PCR assay. The immuneACCESS repertoire file appears here via TCRdb, limited to in-frame rearrangements. These files lack a portion of the clones; in checked studies, under half of the deficit traces to unresolved V genes, and the cause of the others is not known. Here the sample has tens of thousands of clones; 75% to 85% occur a single time. Clones ranked in the top ten supply roughly half of the sample. The sample's time point label, in plain terms: baseline before first vaccination. The sequences come from peripheral blood, collected on day 0 of AZD1222 vaccination. The receptors come from an adult in good health.

The rearrangement joins TRBV7-9 to TRBJ2-1; 10 nucleotides agree with TRBD2. The V segment lost 3 bases and the J segment 9 bases; nucleotides outside the gene matches: 5. The germline CDR1 and CDR2 sequences are SEHNR and FQNEAQ (reference sequence). This CDR3 contains 14 residues. The chain's CDR3 is CASSLGLARGEQFF. For the CDR3, the DNA is TGTGCCAGCAGCTTGGGACTAGCGCGTGGTGAGCAGTTCTTC. Combining the CDR3 with reference TRBV7-9 and TRBJ2-1 gives the whole variable domain DTGVSQNPRHKITKRGQNVTFRCDPISEHNRLYWYRQTLGQGPEFLTYFQNEAQLEKSRLLSDRFSAERPKGSFSTLEIQRTEQGDSAMYLCASSLGLARGEQFFGPGTRLTVL.

This chain connects TRBV4-3 to TRBJ2-1; D unresolved. Trimming removed 3 bases from V and 8 bases from J, with 11 bases in between. Germline assignment: CDR1 LGHNA and CDR2 YSLEER. This CDR3 has 13 residues. In DNA, the CDR3 is TGCGCCAGCAGCCAGGATTTCCGTGATGAGCAGTTCTTC. Protein product: CASSQDFRDEQFF.

The chain is built from TRBV28 and TRBJ2-6; unclear D gene. This CDR3 comprises 16 residues. Germline CDR1 MDHEN, CDR2 SYDVKM. V was pared by 4 bases and J by 0 bases, with 10 bases between. CDR3 residues: CASSSTPHSGANVLTF. The CDR3 DNA reads as TGTGCCAGCAGTTCCACTCCCCACTCTGGGGCCAACGTCCTGACTTTC.

This clone was detected once. J is TRBJ2-2 and V is TRBV5-1; unclear D gene. The germline gives CDR1 SGHRS, CDR2 YFSETQ. The CDR3 is 18 amino acids. With 0 bases removed from V and 1 base from J, the gap between germline ends came to 16 bases. CDR3 sequence (DNA): TGCGCCAGCAGCTTGGTTAAAGGGATCCCTTTGAACACCGGGGAGCTGTTTTTT. The encoded protein is CASSLVKGIPLNTGELFF.

The sample holds one count of this clone. The rearrangement links TRBV19 to TRBJ2-5, with D possibly TRBD2 on 6 matching bases. The CDR3 spans 14 residues. The V end lost 3 bases, the J end lost 3 bases, and 11 bases lay between the germline ends. Germline CDR1 is LNHDA and CDR2 is SQIVND (reference sequence). The CDR3 region has the DNA TGTGCCAGTAGTATGTGGGCGGGAAAAGAGACCCAGTACTTC. Translating it yields CASSMWAGKETQYF.

The chain combines TRBV10-3 with TRBJ2-1; D is unresolved. The length of the CDR3 is 13 residues. With 8 bases removed from V and 5 bases from J, the gap between germline ends came to 13 bases. CDR1 is ENHRY, CDR2 SYGVKD, per germline. The CDR3 coding sequence is TGTGCCATCGAATCTCCTCGGGACAATGAGCAGTTCTTC. Its translation: CAIESPRDNEQFF.

This clone was counted a few times. The rearrangement joins TRBV7-3 to TRBJ2-5; TRBD2 matches 7 bases. Germline lookup yields CDR1 SGHTA and CDR2 FQGTGA. The CDR3 loop spans 14 amino acids. J was trimmed by 4 bases and V by 5 bases; bases with no gene match: 7. CDR3 region: CASSRTGGRETQYF. In DNA, the CDR3 is TGTGCCAGCAGCCGGACGGGCGGGAGAGAGACCCAGTACTTC.

This CDR3 is CASSETPSGRKYYEQYF. CDR3 in DNA: TGTGCCAGCAGTGAAACTCCTTCCGGGAGGAAATACTACGAGCAGTACTTC. The chain employs TRBV6-1 and TRBJ2-7; 7 bases align to TRBD2. Trimming took 2 bases from V and 3 from J; bases not matched to a gene: 13. The CDR3 contains 17 residues. Germline CDR1 is MNHNS and CDR2 is SASEGT.

The chain is built from TRBV6-2 or TRBV6-3 and TRBJ2-6; D is possibly TRBD1 (5 bases). Trimming removed 5 bases from V and 0 bases from J, with 11 bases in between. The CDR3 runs 16 residues. The V gene's germline CDR1 is MNHEY and CDR2 SVGEGT. In DNA, the CDR3 is TGTGCCAGCAGTGACAGAGGTAGCTCTGGGGCCAACGTCCTGACTTTC. This codes for CASSDRGSSGANVLTF.

The chain couples TRBV15 to TRBJ1-5, with D unclear. V lost 0 bases and J 7 bases, leaving 10 bases between the germline ends. CDR3 length: 14 amino acids. Germline CDR1 is LNHNV and CDR2 is YYDKDF (reference sequence). In nucleotides, the CDR3 is TGTGCCACCAGCAGAGATGGGTCGGGACAGCCCCAGCATTTT. Its protein is CATSRDGSGQPQHF.

The rearrangement links TRBV6-1 to TRBJ2-1, with a weak D call TRBD1 (6 bases). The CDR3 runs 20 residues. Trimming shortened V by 2 bases and J by 2 bases, and 25 bases separated the two germline ends. Germline V lookup: CDR1 MNHNS, CDR2 SASEGT. Written as DNA, the CDR3 is TGTGCCAGCAGTGAAATGGGACAAGGGAAATCTAGACCGGCCTACAATGAGCAGTTCTTC. As protein: CASSEMGQGKSRPAYNEQFF.

The chain links TRBV6-5 to TRBJ1-2, with 7 bases identical to TRBD1. Germline assignment: CDR1 MNHEY and CDR2 SVGAGI. V lost 4 bases to trimming and J lost 5 bases; unmatched junction nucleotides: 13. The CDR3 runs to 16 residues. CDR3 sequence reads: CASSFGTVSPYYGYTF. The CDR3 coding sequence is TGTGCCAGCAGTTTTGGGACAGTTTCCCCCTATTATGGCTACACCTTC.

The V call is TRBV5-6, the J call TRBJ2-3; no definite D call. Germline V gene sequence: CDR1 SGHDT, CDR2 YYEEEE. There are 14 residues in the CDR3. V lost 0 bases to trimming and J lost 0 bases, with 5 bases between them. The CDR3 region is CASSLESSTDTQYF. CDR3 sequence (DNA): TGTGCCAGCAGCTTGGAGTCAAGCACAGATACGCAGTATTTT.

The chain links TRBV28 to TRBJ1-1, with TRBD1 as a possible D gene (6 bases). The V and J ends lost 4 bases and 0 bases respectively, with 15 bases between them. Germline assignment: CDR1 MDHEN and CDR2 SYDVKM. The CDR3 sequence is 16 residues long. The CDR3 DNA reads as TGTGCCAGCAGTTCCCCAAACGGGGGCCTGAACACTGAAGCTTTCTTT. This codes for CASSSPNGGLNTEAFF.

The chain uses TRBV6-5 and TRBJ2-2; D possibly uses TRBD1 or TRBD2 (5 bases each). This CDR3 has 15 amino acids. Germline V gives CDR1 MNHEY, CDR2 SVGAGI. V lost 2 bases and J 4 bases, leaving 11 bases between the germline ends. CDR3 sequence (DNA): TGTGCCAGCAGTTACCGAGGGGCGGGCACCGGGGAGCTGTTTTTT. This codes for CASSYRGAGTGELFF.

The J gene is TRBJ1-1, the V gene TRBV15; the D gene is possibly TRBD1 (6 bases). V was pared by 0 bases and J by 4 bases, with 15 bases between. CDR3 length: 16 residues. From germline, CDR1 is LNHNV and CDR2 YYDKDF (reference sequence). The CDR3 sequence is CATSRDLGGGSTEAFF. In DNA, the CDR3 is TGTGCCACCAGCAGAGATCTGGGGGGCGGAAGCACTGAAGCTTTCTTT.

J is TRBJ1-4 and V is TRBV19, with 9 positions matching TRBD1. This CDR3 is 15 amino acids long. Germline-derived CDR1 and CDR2 are LNHDA and SQIVND (reference sequence). After removal of 4 bases from V and 8 bases from J, the junction contained 8 bases not matched to a gene. CDR3 protein: CASSNGRTGVEKLFF. The CDR3 nucleotides are TGTGCCAGTAGTAATGGGAGGACAGGGGTGGAAAAACTGTTTTTT.

This chain uses TRBV15 with TRBJ1-4, with 8 bases matching TRBD1. Trimming at V came to 5 bases and at J to 8 bases, leaving 13 bases not matched to a gene. This CDR3 has 16 amino acids. Germline lookup yields CDR1 LNHNV and CDR2 YYDKDF (reference sequence). DNA of the CDR3: TGTGCCACCAGCGACCCCCCAGGGGGCGCCCGGGAAAAACTGTTTTTT. Amino acids: CATSDPPGGAREKLFF.

The CDR3 loop reads CASSDLRDGSYEQYF. The CDR3 DNA reads TGTGCCAGCAGTGACCTTCGGGATGGATCCTACGAGCAGTACTTC. The J gene is TRBJ2-7, the V gene TRBV2; TRBD2 is a possible D gene (5 bases). Trimming removed 3 bases at V and 1 base at J, with 13 bases between. The CDR3 extends over 15 amino acids. CDR1 and CDR2 from the germline V gene are SNHLY and FYNNEI.

This clone was observed a few times. The chain is built from TRBV6-5 and TRBJ2-3, with 9 bases lining up with TRBD2. Germline assignment: CDR1 MNHEY and CDR2 SVGAGI. Unmatched junction bases numbered 6, after V lost 6 bases and J lost 2 bases. The CDR3 runs to 15 residues. In DNA form, the CDR3 reads TGTGCCAGCAGCCCCGGGACTAGCTACACAGATACGCAGTATTTT. This codes for CASSPGTSYTDTQYF.

The table lists this clone with a few counts. The chain combines TRBV27 with TRBJ2-7; 8 positions match TRBD1. The CDR3 contains 13 residues. Losses at the gene ends were 5 bases for V and 2 bases for J; bases not matched to a gene: 2. Germline CDR1 is MNHEY and CDR2 is SMNVEV (reference sequence). CDR3 sequence reads: CASSPGQAYEQYF. CDR3 nucleotides: TGTGCCAGCAGTCCGGGACAGGCCTACGAGCAGTACTTC.

CDR3 protein: CASSLTGRTEAFF. CDR3 nucleotides: TGCGCCAGCAGCCTGACAGGGAGAACTGAAGCTTTCTTT. The V gene is TRBV4-3, the J gene TRBJ1-1, with 7 bases identical to TRBD1. CDR1 is LGHNA and CDR2 is YSLEER in the germline V gene. V was pared by 4 bases and J by 5 bases, with 4 bases of the junction left unmatched. The CDR3 has 13 residues.